One and the same sample provided the 3 T cell receptor beta chains below, sequenced in a study of blood T cell repertoires in COVID-19. Libraries were prepared by immunoSEQ multiplex PCR; TCRdb keeps only in-frame clonotypes and omits some of them. Here the sample spans approximately 200,000 clones, 70% to 90% being singletons. Material: peripheral blood. Receptors originate from a man aged 60 to 69 with acute or convalescent COVID-19.

The chain is built from TRBV6-2 or TRBV6-3 and TRBJ2-5; 9 positions match TRBD1. CDR3 length: 16 residues. Germline-derived CDR1 and CDR2 are MNHEY and SVGEGT. Trimming took 5 bases from V and 2 from J; bases not matched to a gene: 9. The CDR3 region is CASSGGTGRGQETQYF. DNA for the CDR3: TGTGCCAGCAGTGGGGGGACAGGGAGAGGGCAAGAGACCCAGTACTTC.

The chain joins TRBV2 to TRBJ1-3, with 8 bases fitting TRBD1. This CDR3 is 15 amino acids long. CDR1 is SNHLY, CDR2 FYNNEI, per germline. Trimming took 6 bases from V and 2 from J; bases not matched to a gene: 6. The CDR3 region has the DNA TGTGCCAGCAGGGACAGGGTGGTCGCTGGAAACACCATATATTTT. Translation gives CASRDRVVAGNTIYF. Together with reference TRBV2 and TRBJ1-3, the CDR3 gives the full variable domain: EPEVTQTPSHQVTQMGQEVILRCVPISNHLYFYWYRQILGQKVEFLVSFYNNEISEKSEIFDDQFSVERPDGSNFTLKIRSTKLEDSAMYFCASRDRVVAGNTIYFGEGSWLTVV.

The chain uses TRBV3-1 (or the pseudogene TRBV3-2) and TRBJ1-4; tentative D call: TRBD1 (5 bases). V dropped 6 bases and J dropped 11 bases, with 22 bases sitting between them. CDR3 length: 15 amino acids. Germline-derived CDR1 and CDR2 are LGHDT and YNNKEL (reference sequence). The CDR3 region is CASREDSGGRMKLFF. In nucleotides, the CDR3 is TGTGCCAGCAGGGAAGACAGTGGAGGGAGGATGAAACTGTTTTTT.